This entry concerns a single T cell receptor (beta chain). Its antigen is still unknown. The data are from a study of CD8 T cells in Susac syndrome. Regarding the study as a whole: A relatively small number of individuals underwent TCR sequencing and HLA analysis.

High-throughput TCR beta sequencing covered peripheral CD8+ and CD4+ T cells. Negative isolation yielded CD4+ and CD8+ T cells, and FACS enriched TEMRA cells. Random hexamers were used to reverse transcribe an amount of about 0.45 to 1 ug RNA. Across 54 Vbeta and 13 Jbeta, immunoSEQ multiplex PCR amplified TCR beta CDR3. TCRdb reprocessed the immunoSEQ multiplex PCR reads with MiXCR, giving one entry per CDR3 protein. Among approximately 170,000 distinct CDR3 sequences listed, about 94% were seen once. The sequenced sample was CD4+ T cells from PBMCs. This sequence was found in a human donor in good health.

DNA for the CDR3: TGTGCCAGCAGTCTCCCGGGACTCACAGATACGCAGTATTTT. Encoded protein: CASSLPGLTDTQYF. The chain uses TRBV2 and TRBJ2-3; D perhaps matches TRBD2 (6 bases). V lost 5 bases and J 2 bases, leaving 11 bases between the germline ends. The CDR3 is 14 amino acids. Germline V lookup: CDR1 SNHLY, CDR2 FYNNEI.